The 24 T cell receptor beta chains below were found in one sample sequenced in a study of T cell repertoires in cytomegalovirus infection. Their recognized antigens are unknown. In TCRdb, the reads were re-called with MiXCR into one record per CDR3 protein. The profile shows about 890,000 distinct CDR3 sequences, approximately 31% of them singletons. The sample in question was cultured CD8+ T cells from PBMCs, obtained from culture after CMV antigen stimulation. All receptors come from a human donor in good health (CMV status not recorded). Some clones in this sample may be carry-over from other donors' samples.

This clonotype was counted between two and nine times. The gene calls are TRBV7-9 and TRBJ2-5; the match to TRBD1 covers 8 bases. Trimming at V came to 5 bases and at J to 2 bases, leaving 16 bases not matched to a gene. CDR1 is SEHNR and CDR2 is FQNEAQ in the germline V gene (reference sequence). The CDR3 covers 18 residues. The CDR3 loop is CASSPPYGAGGKQETQYF. The CDR3 nucleotides read TGTGCCAGCAGCCCTCCTTACGGGGCAGGGGGCAAGCAAGAGACCCAGTACTTC.

The chain links TRBV4-1 to TRBJ1-5; D may be TRBD1 (5 bases). Trimming cost V 1 base and J 2 bases, with 18 bases left between them. In germline, CDR1 is MGHRA, CDR2 YSYEKL. CDR3 length: 18 amino acids. Here the CDR3 DNA reads TGCGCCAGCAGCCAAGGGAACGACGGTGGGGGTGGCAATCAGCCCCAGCATTTT. This gives the protein CASSQGNDGGGGNQPQHF.

This clonotype has a handful of counts. The chain couples TRBV27 to TRBJ2-1; the D call may be TRBD1 or TRBD2 (5 bases each). CDR1 MNHEY and CDR2 SMNVEV come from the germline V gene (reference sequence). Trimming took off 2 bases at V and 11 bases at J, with 19 bases between the two ends. The CDR3 spans 15 residues. CDR3: CASSLTGLGEYQQFF. The CDR3 region has the DNA TGTGCCAGCAGTTTAACAGGACTTGGGGAGTATCAGCAGTTCTTC.

This clonotype was seen a handful of times. This chain connects TRBV7-8 to TRBJ2-1; D gene unclear. Germline V gene lookup returns CDR1 SGHVS and CDR2 FQNEAQ. The CDR3 consists of 15 residues. V was trimmed by 0 bases and J by 9 bases, leaving 15 bases between them. The CDR3 reads CASSLAWLLLGEQFF. CDR3 DNA: TGTGCCAGCAGCTTAGCGTGGCTACTCCTAGGTGAGCAGTTCTTC.

This clonotype was counted a few times. V and J are TRBV7-9 and TRBJ2-1, with 7 bases that match TRBD1. Losses at the gene ends were 7 bases for V and 4 bases for J; bases not matched to a gene: 10. This CDR3 has 15 residues. Per the germline V gene, CDR1 is SEHNR and CDR2 is FQNEAQ (reference sequence). CDR3 nucleotides: TGTGCCAGCATCAGGGGGTGGGGAGCTTACAATGAGCAGTTCTTC. Its protein product is CASIRGWGAYNEQFF.

The chain is built from TRBV23-1 and TRBJ1-1; tentatively, D is TRBD1 (5 bases). TRBV23-1 is identified as an open reading frame with a role that is uncertain. V shed 0 bases and J shed 0 bases, with 14 bases lying between them. CDR3 size: 17 residues. The CDR3 DNA follows: TGCGCCAGCAGTCAATCGATCCGGGGGTGCATGAACACTGAAGCTTTCTTT. Translating it yields CASSQSIRGCMNTEAFF.

In its sample, this clonotype was seen many times. The gene calls are TRBV7-2 and TRBJ2-7; 10 bases match TRBD1. Per germline, CDR1 SGHTA and CDR2 FQGNSA. This CDR3 has 14 amino acids. The V gene end was trimmed by 4 bases and the J gene end by 6 bases; junction bases not matched to a gene: 6. This CDR3 reads CASSSPRTGGEQYV. CDR3 nucleotide sequence: TGTGCCAGCAGCTCCCCCCGGACAGGGGGCGAGCAGTACGTC.

This clonotype came up a few times. V and J are TRBV4-3 and TRBJ1-1; perhaps TRBD1 as D (6 bases). This CDR3 is built from 15 residues. V gave up 0 bases and J gave up 0 bases, with 8 bases separating them. Germline values: CDR1 LGHNA, CDR2 YSLEER. CDR3 sequence (DNA): TGCGCCAGCAGCCAAGATGGACAGATGAACACTGAAGCTTTCTTT. Translated: CASSQDGQMNTEAFF.

The J gene is TRBJ1-6, the V gene TRBV13; a weak D match, TRBD1 (5 bases). The CDR3 is made up of 16 amino acids. Germline V CDR1 and CDR2: PRHDT, FYEKMQ (reference sequence). V lost 4 bases to trimming and J lost 8 bases, with 18 bases between them. CDR3 sequence: CASSSGVKWGDSPLHF. The CDR3 DNA is TGTGCCAGCAGCTCAGGCGTGAAATGGGGGGATTCACCCCTCCACTTT.

The chain uses TRBV27 and TRBJ1-1; D ambiguous. CDR3 length: 14 residues. Between the trimmed V and J ends, which lost 5 bases and 5 bases, there was a span of 15 bases. From germline, CDR1 is MNHEY and CDR2 SMNVEV (reference sequence). The CDR3 coding sequence is TGTGCCAGCAGTCCTCTGAAGGAAGAAACTGAAGCTTTCTTT. Residues: CASSPLKEETEAFF.

This chain links TRBV12-3 or TRBV12-4 with TRBJ2-3; 12 nucleotides match TRBD2. The CDR3 extends over 19 amino acids. V shed 3 bases, J shed 2 bases, and the junction held 12 bases outside the gene matches. The CDR3 nucleotides read TGTGCCAGCAGTTTGGGGTACCTAGCGGGGGGGCGGTTCACAGATACGCAGTATTTT. Protein: CASSLGYLAGGRFTDTQYF.

This clonotype has just a few counts. The chain couples TRBV4-1 to TRBJ1-1; no reliable D call. Germline V gene sequence: CDR1 MGHRA, CDR2 YSYEKL. The CDR3 has 14 amino acids. V was pared by 0 bases and J by 5 bases, with 10 bases between. CDR3 sequence: CASSQEVMGTEAFF. In nucleotides, the CDR3 is TGCGCCAGCAGCCAAGAAGTCATGGGGACTGAAGCTTTCTTT.

Ten or more counts support this clonotype. CDR3 nucleotide sequence: TGTGCCAGTAGTACTTCCGGTGGTCAGCCCCAGCATTTT. Residues: CASSTSGGQPQHF. The chain carries TRBV19 and TRBJ1-5; D unclear. The CDR3 spans 13 residues. With 4 bases removed from V and 6 bases from J, the gap between germline ends came to 10 bases. Germline V gene lookup returns CDR1 LNHDA and CDR2 SQIVND (reference sequence).

This clonotype came up a few times. The chain links TRBV5-5 to TRBJ2-5; unclear D gene. The CDR3 spans 15 residues. The germline gives CDR1 SGHKS, CDR2 YYEKEE (reference sequence). Trimming took off 0 bases at V and 5 bases at J, with 14 bases between the two ends. CDR3 sequence (DNA): TGTGCCAGCAGCTTGGGACATGCTCTAGGGGAGACCCAGTACTTC. Amino acids: CASSLGHALGETQYF.

The gene calls are TRBV4-1 and TRBJ2-1; D is unclear. This CDR3 is built from 13 residues. Trimming removed 1 base from V and 8 bases from J, with 9 bases in between. CDR1 and CDR2 from the germline V gene are MGHRA and YSYEKL. CDR3 in DNA: TGCGCCAGCAGCCAAGTCCCGGGCGATGAGCAGTTCTTC. Translating it yields CASSQVPGDEQFF.

The V and J genes are TRBV7-9 and TRBJ2-4, with D perhaps TRBD1 or TRBD2 (5 bases each). Between the trimmed V and J ends, which lost 1 base and 0 bases, there was a span of 13 bases. The CDR3 is 17 amino acids. Germline V gene data show CDR1 as SEHNR and CDR2 as FQNEAQ (reference sequence). CDR3 sequence (DNA): TGTGCCAGCAGCTTAGGGGACGTCAGAATAGCCAAAAACATTCAGTACTTC. This translates into CASSLGDVRIAKNIQYF.

This clonotype was counted a few times. This chain links TRBV6-1 with TRBJ1-5; 8 positions agree with TRBD1. Germline assignment: CDR1 MNHNS and CDR2 SASEGT. V was pared by 9 bases and J by 7 bases, with 11 bases of the junction left unmatched. The CDR3 consists of 14 residues. The CDR3 nucleotides read TGTGCCAGGGACCCACTACAGGGGGGACAGCCCCAGCATTTT. This translates into CARDPLQGGQPQHF.

This clonotype was recorded many times. The J gene is TRBJ2-3, the V gene TRBV7-6; tentative D call: TRBD2 (6 bases). The CDR3 length is 16 residues. Germline V gene data show CDR1 as SGHVS and CDR2 as FNYEAQ. V was shortened by 6 bases and J by 0 bases, with 16 bases between the two germline ends. CDR3 protein: CASSLLAPESTDTQYF. For the CDR3, the DNA is TGTGCCAGCAGTCTCCTAGCGCCGGAGAGCACAGATACGCAGTATTTT.

This chain joins TRBV19 and TRBJ2-3, with D possibly TRBD2 on 6 matching bases. Germline-derived CDR1 and CDR2 are LNHDA and SQIVND (reference sequence). The V end was cut by 10 bases, the J end by 3 bases, with 26 bases between. CDR3 length: 17 residues. The CDR3: CATSDLGRGEGTDTQYF. Here the CDR3 DNA reads TGTGCCACCAGTGATTTGGGTCGCGGGGAAGGGACAGATACGCAGTATTTT.

This chain connects TRBV10-3 to TRBJ1-2; maybe TRBD1 (5 bases). The V end lost 8 bases, the J end lost 6 bases, and 13 bases lay between the germline ends. Germline loops: CDR1 ENHRY, CDR2 SYGVKD. The CDR3 contains 12 residues. The CDR3 loop is CAILERGDGYTF. The CDR3 bases are TGTGCCATCCTTGAGAGGGGAGATGGCTACACCTTC.

The chain recombines TRBV13 with TRBJ1-3, with D possibly being TRBD1 (6 bases). Between the trimmed V and J ends, which lost 1 base and 7 bases, there was a span of 14 bases. This CDR3 region has 15 residues. Looked up from germline, CDR1 is PRHDT and CDR2 is FYEKMQ (reference sequence). The CDR3 DNA sequence: TGTGCCAGCAGCTTAGCCTCGCAGGGGTGGAACACCATATATTTT. This encodes CASSLASQGWNTIYF.

The chain carries TRBV27 and TRBJ1-1; D is unclear. CDR1 MNHEY and CDR2 SMNVEV come from the germline V gene (reference sequence). The CDR3 runs 13 residues. Trimming removed 5 bases at V and 7 bases at J, with 14 bases between. The CDR3 loop reads CASSVGSAGEAFF. The CDR3 bases are TGTGCCAGCAGTGTCGGTTCGGCCGGTGAAGCTTTCTTT.

The chain has TRBV19 and TRBJ2-1; D is possibly TRBD2 (7 bases). The V and J ends lost 6 bases and 9 bases respectively, with 21 bases between them. The CDR3 has 15 amino acids. Germline V gene sequence: CDR1 LNHDA, CDR2 SQIVND (reference sequence). The CDR3 is CASSPRDYQGSEQFF. CDR3 DNA: TGTGCCAGTAGCCCCCGGGACTACCAGGGGAGTGAGCAGTTCTTC.

This clonotype was seen a single time. The chain carries TRBV29-1 and TRBJ2-7; TRBD2 agrees at 14 bases. Germline CDR1 reads SQVTM; CDR2 reads ANQGSEA. CDR3 size: 15 residues. Unmatched junction bases numbered 6, after V lost 6 bases and J lost 2 bases. CDR3: CSVSGTSGGAYEQYF. The CDR3 DNA is TGCAGCGTATCTGGGACTAGCGGGGGAGCCTACGAGCAGTACTTC.